This T cell receptor beta chain was recorded in a study of T cell responses to AZD1222 COVID-19 vaccine. V dropped 6 bases and J dropped 3; count of bases not matched to a gene: 6. Looked up from germline, CDR1 is SGHTA and CDR2 is FQGNSA. The CDR3 extends over 16 amino acids. General study points: White British ancestry dominated among donors, who included more females, and clonal diversity was possibly underestimated. Regions 160-218 and 743-854 dominated among vaccine-associated CD4 TCRs spanning spike. Spike-specific TCR breadth rose after two AZD1222 doses, and depth rose as well. Baseline antibody screening turned up just six seropositive AZD1222 recipients.

Profiled with immunoSEQ multiplex PCR; TCRdb holds only in-frame clones, not every one. The table records 100,000 or so clones, around 90% of them present only once. With regard to this clone: Its antigen remains unidentified.

This chain joins TRBV7-2 and TRBJ1-3; 12 bases match TRBD1. The sample consisted of peripheral blood, taken on day 0 of AZD1222 vaccination. This TCR came from an adult in good health. The CDR3 sequence is CASSRGTGGYGNTIYF. The DNA for the CDR3 is TGTGCCAGCAGTCGTGGGACAGGGGGCTATGGAAACACCATATATTTT.